This T cell receptor (beta chain) was identified in a study of CD8+ T cells in alopecia areata. The germline V and J ends were trimmed by 1 base and 0 bases, with 3 bases remaining between them. CDR3 size: 14 residues. CDR1 is LNHDA, CDR2 SQIVND, per germline (reference sequence). After isolation, RNA underwent reverse transcription to generate cDNA as the sequencing template. The method was immunoSEQ multiplex PCR; TCRdb's version includes in-frame clones alone and lacks a portion of them. The data hold 100,000 to 150,000 clones, with approximately 60% observed a single time. The researchers isolated CD4+ and CD8+ T cells from PBMCs by sorting. This clone came up a few times. The antigen remains unidentified. Study results and caveats: Normal skin's resident alphabeta T cells are sequenced alongside lesional scalp T cells.

Specimen: CD4+ T cells sorted from blood. The TCR comes from a human donor in good health. The rearrangement joins TRBV19 to TRBJ2-2; no definite D call. CDR3: CASSIGPNTGELFF. CDR3 DNA: TGTGCCAGTAGTATAGGGCCGAACACCGGGGAGCTGTTTTTT.